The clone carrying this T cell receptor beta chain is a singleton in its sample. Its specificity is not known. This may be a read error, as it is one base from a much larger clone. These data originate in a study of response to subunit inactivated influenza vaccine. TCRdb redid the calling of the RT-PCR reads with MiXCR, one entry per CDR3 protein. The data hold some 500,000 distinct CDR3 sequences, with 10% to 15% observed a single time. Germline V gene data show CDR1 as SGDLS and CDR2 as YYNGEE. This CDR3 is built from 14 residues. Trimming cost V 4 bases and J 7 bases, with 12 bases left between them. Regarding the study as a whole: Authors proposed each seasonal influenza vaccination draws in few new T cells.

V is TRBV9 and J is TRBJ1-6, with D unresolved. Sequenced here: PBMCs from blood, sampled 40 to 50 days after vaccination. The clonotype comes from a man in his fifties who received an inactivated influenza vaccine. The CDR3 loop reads CASSSCTVNSPLHF. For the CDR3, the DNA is TGTGCCAGCAGCTCCTGTACAGTAAATTCACCCCTCCACTTT.